This TCR beta chain was observed in a study of T cells after yellow fever vaccination. CDR3 length: 15 residues. The V gene's germline CDR1 is DFQATT and CDR2 SNEGSKA (reference sequence). V lost 5 bases to trimming and J lost 5 bases; unmatched junction nucleotides: 9. TCR cDNA was made by 5'RACE template switching, adding a universal primer site and UMIs. MiXCR, run by TCRdb on the 5' RACE reads, gives a single entry per CDR3 protein. Of a few hundred thousand distinct CDR3 sequences listed, 8.7% were seen once; the top ten hold approximately 3.3%. The J gene is TRBJ2-7, the V gene TRBV20-1, with 13 bases lining up with TRBD2. The TCR originated in a man younger than 35 who received the YFV17D yellow fever vaccine. The material was CD4+ T cells sorted from PBMCs, obtained 5 days after the yellow fever booster vaccination. The DNA of the CDR3 is TGCAGTGCTCCTGAGACTAGCGGGGGGCCTAACGAGCAGTACTTC. Translating gives CSAPETSGGPNEQYF.